Below are 30 T cell receptor beta chains sequenced from a single sample in a study of blood T cell repertoires in COVID-19. Method: immunoSEQ multiplex PCR; TCRdb's copy keeps in-frame clones and lacks some. Among approximately 280,000 clones, 85% to 90% were seen once, and the ten largest hold 1.5% to 2%. What was sequenced was PBMCs or T cells enriched from blood (not recorded which). The receptors here all came from a woman under 30 with acute COVID-19.

The chain carries TRBV27 and TRBJ1-4, with 8 bases identical to TRBD1. Germline V gene data show CDR1 as MNHEY and CDR2 as SMNVEV (reference sequence). The V and J ends lost 4 bases and 0 bases, in that order; junction bases with no gene match: 4. This CDR3 comprises 16 residues. CDR3 bases: TGTGCCAGCAGTTCCAGGGGGCGGGCAACTAATGAAAAACTGTTTTTT. Translated, it gives CASSSRGRATNEKLFF.

The rearrangement joins TRBV7-8 to TRBJ1-6; tentative D call: TRBD1 (6 bases). Germline V lookup: CDR1 SGHVS, CDR2 FQNEAQ. This CDR3 is built from 14 residues. V gave up 5 bases and J gave up 7 bases, with 12 bases separating them. The CDR3 loop reads CASSPDRRNSPLHF. The CDR3 DNA reads TGTGCCAGCAGCCCTGACAGGCGGAATTCACCCCTCCACTTT.

The rearrangement uses TRBV28 and TRBJ2-5; possibly TRBD1 for D (5 bases). V was shortened by 2 bases and J by 5 bases, with 12 bases between the two germline ends. Germline values: CDR1 MDHEN, CDR2 SYDVKM. CDR3 length equals 14 residues. This chain's CDR3 is CASSLLGAQETQYF. The CDR3 region has the DNA TGTGCCAGCAGTTTACTAGGGGCGCAGGAGACCCAGTACTTC.

This chain joins TRBV12-3 or TRBV12-4 and TRBJ2-7; 7 nucleotides agree with TRBD2. The V segment lost 5 bases and the J segment 5 bases; nucleotides outside the gene matches: 6. CDR3 length: 13 residues. DNA of the CDR3: TGTGCCAGCAGTGGACTAGTTTCCCACGAGCAGTACTTC. It encodes CASSGLVSHEQYF.

The chain is built from TRBV5-4 and TRBJ2-2, with D uncertain. Germline values: CDR1 SGHNT, CDR2 YYREEE (reference sequence). CDR3 length: 14 residues. V lost 4 bases and J lost 6, with 13 bases in between. The CDR3 bases are TGTGCCAGCAGCCTCTCCCCCCTCTCCGGGGAGCTGTTTTTT. It encodes CASSLSPLSGELFF.

V usage is TRBV9 and J usage is TRBJ1-3, with D tentatively TRBD1 (6 bases). The length of the CDR3 is 15 residues. CDR1 and CDR2 (germline): SGDLS, YYNGEE. V lost 4 bases and J lost 4, with 15 bases in between. The CDR3 nucleotides are TGTGCCAGCAGCCCCACTACAGGGTTGGGAAACACCATATATTTT. The encoded protein is CASSPTTGLGNTIYF.

The chain employs TRBV28 and TRBJ2-7; the match to TRBD2 covers 7 bases. The CDR3 extends over 14 amino acids. Per germline, CDR1 MDHEN and CDR2 SYDVKM. V lost 3 bases to trimming and J lost 6 bases; unmatched junction nucleotides: 8. CDR3 sequence (DNA): TGTGCCAGCAGTTTTTTTGGCGGGAGTACCGAGCAGTACTTC. Translated: CASSFFGGSTEQYF.

This chain links TRBV6-5 with TRBJ2-1; 12 bases map to TRBD2. V gave up 4 bases and J gave up 6 bases; unmatched junction bases: 7. The CDR3 sequence is 16 residues long. CDR1 and CDR2 from the germline V gene are MNHEY and SVGAGI. In DNA form, the CDR3 reads TGTGCCAGCAGTTCACAGACTAGCGGGAGCCGCAATGAGCAGTTCTTC. It specifies CASSSQTSGSRNEQFF.

The genes are TRBV29-1 and TRBJ2-7, with D uncertain. V lost 6 bases to trimming and J lost 0 bases, with 9 bases between them. Germline loops: CDR1 SQVTM, CDR2 ANQGSEA. The CDR3 covers 12 residues. The CDR3 reads CSVLNSSYEQYF. The DNA for the CDR3 is TGCAGCGTCCTGAACAGCTCCTACGAGCAGTACTTC.

The V gene is TRBV25-1, the J gene TRBJ1-2; 7 bases are shared with TRBD1. CDR3 size: 16 residues. The germline V gene has CDR1 MGHDK and CDR2 SYGVNS. Trimming removed 5 bases from V and 0 bases from J; junction bases left unmatched: 9. The CDR3 here is CASSNPGTDTNYGYTF. DNA for the CDR3: TGTGCCAGCAGTAACCCCGGGACAGACACTAACTATGGCTACACCTTC.

The J gene is TRBJ2-2, the V gene TRBV7-2; 11 bases agree with TRBD2. V gave up 2 bases and J gave up 6 bases; unmatched junction bases: 5. The CDR3 covers 16 residues. The germline gives CDR1 SGHTA, CDR2 FQGNSA. This CDR3 is CASSLIAGGPAGELFF. The DNA of the CDR3 is TGTGCCAGCAGCTTAATAGCGGGAGGGCCGGCCGGGGAGCTGTTTTTT.

The chain recombines TRBV2 with TRBJ1-5; D gene ambiguous. The CDR3 is 12 amino acids. Trimming took off 0 bases at V and 5 bases at J, with 2 bases between the two ends. In germline, CDR1 is SNHLY, CDR2 FYNNEI. CDR3 residues: CASSEAYQPQHF. DNA of the CDR3: TGTGCCAGCAGTGAAGCCTATCAGCCCCAGCATTTT. The full variable domain, rest sourced from reference TRBV2 and TRBJ1-5, is EPEVTQTPSHQVTQMGQEVILRCVPISNHLYFYWYRQILGQKVEFLVSFYNNEISEKSEIFDDQFSVERPDGSNFTLKIRSTKLEDSAMYFCASSEAYQPQHFGDGTRLSIL.

This clone has just one count. One junction end does not reproduce the germline sequence, and a read error may be involved. CDR3: CAGSLAGGTGELFF. The CDR3 nucleotides read TGTGCCGGCAGTTTAGCGGGAGGCACCGGGGAGCTGTTTTTT. J is TRBJ2-2 and V is TRBV11-2; 10 bases match TRBD2. The CDR3 is 14 residues long. Germline CDR1 is SGHAT and CDR2 is FQNNGV.

This sequence joins TRBV4-2 and TRBJ2-1; 14 positions agree with TRBD2. With 1 base clipped from V and 1 base from J, the junction kept 3 bases outside the gene matches. Germline V CDR1 and CDR2: LGHNA, YNFKEQ. The CDR3 covers 18 residues. This chain's CDR3 is CASSQGTSGRNSYNEQFF. The CDR3 nucleotides read TGTGCCAGCAGCCAAGGGACTAGCGGGAGGAATTCCTACAATGAGCAGTTCTTC.

This sequence joins TRBV5-4 and TRBJ2-3, with 9 positions matching TRBD1. The CDR3 is 16 amino acids. Trimming cost V 0 bases and J 3 bases; bases outside gene matches: 5. CDR1 is SGHNT and CDR2 is YYREEE in the germline V gene (reference sequence). The CDR3 loop reads CASSLDRGLLTDTQYF. CDR3 nucleotide sequence: TGTGCCAGCAGCTTGGACAGGGGGCTATTGACAGATACGCAGTATTTT.

This clone was detected only a few times. The rearrangement uses TRBV7-2 and TRBJ2-3; D not resolved. The CDR3 is 15 amino acids. V lost 5 bases and J lost 2, with 14 bases in between. Germline assignment: CDR1 SGHTA and CDR2 FQGNSA. The CDR3 DNA follows: TGTGCCAGCAGCGGAAAGAGGATGGTCACAGATACGCAGTATTTT. This encodes CASSGKRMVTDTQYF.

This chain links TRBV5-1 with TRBJ1-2, with 9 bases aligning to TRBD1. Unmatched junction bases numbered 17, after V lost 4 bases and J lost 4 bases. Germline CDR1 SGHRS, CDR2 YFSETQ. This CDR3 region has 18 residues. The CDR3 region is CASSPVPGQGSRVYGYTF. In DNA form, the CDR3 reads TGCGCCAGCAGCCCCGTCCCGGGACAGGGCAGTCGGGTCTATGGCTACACCTTC.

The V and J genes are TRBV6-5 and TRBJ2-7, with 8 bases fitting TRBD1. V shed 9 bases, J shed 3 bases, and the junction held 7 bases outside the gene matches. The CDR3 consists of 13 residues. CDR1 MNHEY and CDR2 SVGAGI come from the germline V gene. CDR3 nucleotides: TGTGCCAGTCGGACAGGGACCTACTACGAGCAGTACTTC. It is translated as CASRTGTYYEQYF.

The rearrangement links TRBV5-6 to TRBJ2-7, with 9 bases lining up with TRBD1. Germline CDR1 SGHDT, CDR2 YYEEEE. This CDR3 spans 15 amino acids. J was trimmed by 4 bases and V by 4 bases; bases with no gene match: 9. CDR3 DNA sequence: TGTGCCAGCAGCCCCCTGGACAGGGGTACGTACGAGCAGTACTTC. Translated, it gives CASSPLDRGTYEQYF.

This clone was detected once. Different DNA sequences within this sample yield the same CDR3. The rearrangement links TRBV14 to TRBJ1-2, with D hard to call. The CDR3 has 12 amino acids. The V end was cut by 2 bases, the J end by 5 bases, with 6 bases between. Germline CDR1 is SGHDN and CDR2 is FVKESK. This CDR3 is CASSQRGYGYTF. In DNA, the CDR3 is TGTGCCAGCAGCCAACGGGGTTATGGCTACACCTTC.

This sequence joins TRBV27 and TRBJ2-7, with 15 bases matching TRBD2. Trimming cost V 6 bases and J 6 bases; bases outside gene matches: 15. CDR1 MNHEY and CDR2 SMNVEV come from the germline V gene (reference sequence). The CDR3 consists of 18 residues. The DNA for the CDR3 is TGTGCCAGCAGCCTTTATGCTTTTATGGGACTAGCGGGAGGCGAGCAGTACTTC. Its translation: CASSLYAFMGLAGGEQYF.

This chain uses TRBV6-5 with TRBJ2-7; 10 bases line up with TRBD1. The junction had 2 bases not matched to a gene; V was cut back by 2 bases and J by 4 bases. Germline CDR1 is MNHEY and CDR2 is SVGAGI. This CDR3 region has 14 residues. CDR3 coding DNA: TGTGCCAGCAGTTACAAGGACAGGGGGTACGAGCAGTACTTC. Encoded protein: CASSYKDRGYEQYF.

The rearrangement joins TRBV6-5 to TRBJ1-1; the D gene is possibly TRBD1 (6 bases). Germline lookup yields CDR1 MNHEY and CDR2 SVGAGI. This CDR3 is 14 amino acids long. The V and J ends lost 6 bases and 1 base respectively, with 12 bases between them. The CDR3 coding sequence is TGTGCCAGCAGGCGGTCACAGGGGAACACTGAAGCTTTCTTT. This sequence encodes CASRRSQGNTEAFF.

The chain links TRBV28 to TRBJ2-7; TRBD1 matches 7 bases. With 5 bases clipped from V and 4 bases from J, the junction kept 8 bases outside the gene matches. The CDR3 has 14 residues. Germline CDR1 is MDHEN and CDR2 is SYDVKM. The CDR3: CASSLPGTAYEQYF. The CDR3 DNA reads TGTGCCAGCAGTCTACCCGGGACAGCGTACGAGCAGTACTTC. Supplemented by reference TRBV28 and TRBJ2-7, the full variable domain reads DVKVTQSSRYLVKRTGEKVFLECVQDMDHENMFWYRQDPGLGLRLIYFSYDVKMKEKGDIPEGYSVSREKKERFSLILESASTNQTSMYLCASSLPGTAYEQYFGPGTRLTVT.

CDR3 sequence (DNA): TGTGCCAGCAGTTTTGATCGGAGATCCCCCTACAATGAGCAGTTCTTC. Translation gives CASSFDRRSPYNEQFF. The chain is built from TRBV28 and TRBJ2-1, with D hard to call. CDR1 MDHEN and CDR2 SYDVKM come from the germline V gene. V was clipped by 3 bases and J by 2 bases, with 14 bases between them. CDR3 length: 16 amino acids.

The chain carries TRBV29-1 and TRBJ2-3, with D possibly TRBD2 on 6 matching bases. The CDR3 length is 15 residues. Germline loops: CDR1 SQVTM, CDR2 ANQGSEA. V was pared by 0 bases and J by 9 bases, with 19 bases between. This CDR3 reads CSVEDQASAARTQYF. CDR3 nucleotide sequence: TGCAGCGTTGAAGATCAGGCTAGCGCCGCGCGAACGCAGTATTTT.

The V gene is TRBV7-9, the J gene TRBJ1-1; 8 nucleotides agree with TRBD1. This CDR3 has 16 residues. Germline CDR1 is SEHNR and CDR2 is FQNEAQ (reference sequence). The ends lost 7 bases at V and 3 bases at J; junction bases unmatched: 13. The CDR3 nucleotides are TGTGCCAGCACCCGGGGGTCAGGGGGCAAGGACACTGAAGCTTTCTTT. Protein: CASTRGSGGKDTEAFF.

The chain combines TRBV7-3 with TRBJ2-3; TRBD2 matches 7 bases. Looked up from germline, CDR1 is SGHTA and CDR2 is FQGTGA. Trimming cost V 4 bases and J 5 bases; bases outside gene matches: 6. CDR3 length: 14 amino acids. CDR3 protein: CASSYGLGRDTQYF. The DNA for the CDR3 is TGTGCCAGCAGCTACGGACTAGGTAGAGATACGCAGTATTTT.

The chain joins TRBV5-5 to TRBJ1-4; the match to TRBD1 covers 7 bases. Germline assignment: CDR1 SGHKS and CDR2 YYEKEE (reference sequence). The J segment lost 5 bases and the V segment lost 4 bases, leaving 11 bases of the junction unmatched. The CDR3 is 16 amino acids. CDR3 nucleotide sequence: TGTGCCAGCAGCCGGGATCCGACAGGGAGGAATGAAAAACTGTTTTTT. The encoded protein is CASSRDPTGRNEKLFF.

The V gene is TRBV5-1, the J gene TRBJ1-3; D unresolved. Germline V gene lookup returns CDR1 SGHRS and CDR2 YFSETQ. The CDR3 contains 14 residues. Trimming took off 0 bases at V and 4 bases at J, with 8 bases between the two ends. CDR3 in amino acids: CASSLAGWGNTIYF. The CDR3 nucleotides read TGCGCCAGCAGCTTGGCAGGCTGGGGAAACACCATATATTTT.